This TCR beta chain was sequenced in a study of beta chain features in type 1 diabetes. Of the isolated RNA, all was reverse transcribed, and so the sequenced material was expressed TCRB transcripts. Using immunoSEQ multiplex PCR, the repertoire was profiled, and TCRdb retains in-frame clones only, with some absent. The table shows approximately 250,000 clones, with 9.5% to 13% occurring only once. One heparinised blood draw, averaging roughly 0.12 L, came from each donor. The authors obtained over 95% purity in all sorted populations. Study-wide points: Moderate yet significant TCRB CDR3 shortening was seen in Type 1 diabetes patients in all four CD4+ subsets.

This clone was counted a few times. Its cognate antigen is unknown. Germline V gives CDR1 MNHNY, CDR2 SVGAGI (reference sequence). The V gene lost 2 bases and the J gene lost 8 bases, with 4 bases spanning the gap. This CDR3 region has 11 residues. The source of this sequence is a man aged 25 to 45 with type 1 diabetes. The rearrangement links TRBV6-6 to TRBJ2-4; D not resolved. Sequenced input: naive CD4+ T cells from blood. CDR3 in amino acids: CASSYADIQYF. CDR3 nucleotides: TGTGCCAGCAGTTACGCAGACATTCAGTACTTC.